This TCR beta chain stems from a study of control samples from healthy donors and cancer patients. CDR3 length equals 15 residues. V was trimmed by 0 bases and J by 0 bases, leaving 7 bases between them. Germline V gene lookup returns CDR1 SGHDT and CDR2 YYEEEE. The method was immunoSEQ multiplex PCR; TCRdb's version includes in-frame clones alone and lacks a portion of them. The repertoire has 150,000 to 200,000 clones, 70% to 90% of them found once; the top ten carry 9.5% to 15%. This clone was observed once. The sample was blood. This chain uses TRBV5-6 with TRBJ1-5; D is unresolved. The TCR was taken from a man younger than 45 in good health. Written as DNA, the CDR3 is TGTGCCAGCAGCTTGGGGCCAGTTAGCAATCAGCCCCAGCATTTT. As protein: CASSLGPVSNQPQHF. The full variable domain, its missing parts supplied by reference TRBV5-6 and TRBJ1-5, is DAGVTQSPTHLIKTRGQQVTLRCSPKSGHDTVSWYQQALGQGPQFIFQYYEEEERQRGNFPDRFSGHQFPNYSSELNVNALLLGDSALYLCASSLGPVSNQPQHFGDGTRLSIL.